Following are 26 T cell receptor beta chains from one sample sequenced in a study of blood T cell repertoires in COVID-19. The repertoire was sequenced with immunoSEQ multiplex PCR; TCRdb's copy has only in-frame clones and lacks some. The table has about 58,000 clones, 78% seen once. Sequenced: peripheral blood. The receptor set was obtained from a human donor in a cohort sampled during active COVID-19.

The rearrangement uses TRBV7-9 and TRBJ2-7; 9 nucleotides agree with TRBD1. The CDR3 contains 15 residues. Germline-derived CDR1 and CDR2 are SEHNR and FQNEAQ (reference sequence). With 5 bases clipped from V and 2 bases from J, the junction kept 7 bases outside the gene matches. In DNA form, the CDR3 reads TGTGCCAGCAGCCTGTTGACAGGGGGGACCTACGAGCAGTACTTC. Its protein product is CASSLLTGGTYEQYF.

The V call is TRBV4-3, the J call TRBJ1-3; 7 nucleotides match TRBD1. The CDR3 totals 17 residues. With V trimmed by 0 bases and J by 0 bases, 5 bases remained unmatched. CDR1 and CDR2 from the germline V gene are LGHNA and YSLEER. CDR3 protein: CASSQESGQVSGNTIYF. DNA for the CDR3: TGCGCCAGCAGCCAAGAGTCTGGACAGGTCTCTGGAAACACCATATATTTT.

This clone was counted a single time. The genes are TRBV13 and TRBJ1-5, with D perhaps matching TRBD1 (5 bases). V lost 0 bases to trimming and J lost 0 bases, with 6 bases between them. Germline lookup yields CDR1 PRHDT and CDR2 FYEKMQ (reference sequence). This CDR3 is built from 15 residues. The CDR3 loop reads CASSLGGASNQPQHF. The DNA of the CDR3 is TGTGCCAGCAGCTTAGGAGGGGCTAGCAATCAGCCCCAGCATTTT.

The CDR3 bases are TGTGCCAGCATTAGGAGGGCCTCGAACTATGGCTACACCTTC. Its protein is CASIRRASNYGYTF. The rearrangement uses TRBV6-5 and TRBJ1-2; D not certain. CDR3 length: 14 amino acids. Germline CDR1 reads MNHEY; CDR2 reads SVGAGI. The V gene lost 7 bases and the J gene lost 2 bases, with 14 bases spanning the gap.

The genes are TRBV5-5 and TRBJ2-7, with TRBD1 matching 7 bases. Germline V CDR1 and CDR2: SGHKS, YYEKEE (reference sequence). V lost 4 bases and J lost 2; bases outside the gene matches: 3. This CDR3 contains 13 residues. The CDR3: CASSMTGPYEQYF. The CDR3 region has the DNA TGTGCCAGCAGCATGACAGGGCCCTACGAGCAGTACTTC.

The rearrangement joins TRBV27 to TRBJ2-7; D perhaps matches TRBD2 (6 bases). V was clipped by 6 bases and J by 2 bases, with 8 bases between them. Looked up from germline, CDR1 is MNHEY and CDR2 is SMNVEV (reference sequence). This CDR3 is 12 amino acids long. The CDR3 loop reads CASRGGTYEQYF. The CDR3 DNA reads TGTGCCAGCAGAGGCGGGACCTACGAGCAGTACTTC.

Comments on this clone: Other DNA sequences in this sample translate to the same CDR3. The chain couples TRBV10-3 to TRBJ2-7, with D uncertain. The V gene's germline CDR1 is ENHRY and CDR2 SYGVKD. This CDR3 has 13 residues. Trimming stripped 0 bases from V and 2 bases from J, with 5 bases between. The CDR3 loop reads CAISESAAYEQYF. The DNA of the CDR3 is TGTGCCATCAGTGAGTCGGCGGCCTACGAGCAGTACTTC.

The genes are TRBV6-4 and TRBJ2-1; TRBD2 might be the D (6 bases). Per germline, CDR1 MRHNA and CDR2 SNTAGT. V was shortened by 0 bases and J by 3 bases, with 6 bases between the two germline ends. This CDR3 has 14 amino acids. CDR3 protein: CASSDSTSYNEQFF. The DNA of the CDR3 is TGTGCCAGCAGTGACTCGACTAGCTACAATGAGCAGTTCTTC.

Comments on this clone: Other nucleotide sequences in the sample specify the same CDR3. This chain connects TRBV19 to TRBJ1-1; 10 bases agree with TRBD1. Per the germline V gene, CDR1 is LNHDA and CDR2 is SQIVND (reference sequence). With 5 bases clipped from V and 5 bases from J, the junction kept 5 bases outside the gene matches. The CDR3 is made up of 14 amino acids. The CDR3 DNA reads TGTGCCAGTAGTCCCGGGACAGGGGAAACTGAAGCTTTCTTT. This sequence encodes CASSPGTGETEAFF.

The CDR3 protein is CASSPPIGYYGYTF. CDR3 DNA: TGTGCCAGCAGCCCACCTATCGGTTACTATGGCTACACCTTC. The chain joins TRBV28 to TRBJ1-2, with D unresolved. The length of the CDR3 is 14 residues. V lost 6 bases and J lost 3, with 14 bases in between. In germline, CDR1 is MDHEN, CDR2 SYDVKM.

The chain joins TRBV11-2 to TRBJ2-7; possible D gene TRBD1, 6 bases. In germline, CDR1 is SGHAT, CDR2 FQNNGV. V shed 8 bases and J shed 3 bases, with 11 bases lying between them. The CDR3 loop spans 12 amino acids. DNA of the CDR3: TGTGCCAGCGAGGGACACTTCTACGAGCAGTACTTC. Its translation is CASEGHFYEQYF.

The V call is TRBV4-1, the J call TRBJ1-5, with D possibly being TRBD1 (6 bases). The CDR3 has 15 amino acids. The germline CDR1 and CDR2 sequences are MGHRA and YSYEKL. Trimming stripped 2 bases from V and 4 bases from J, with 12 bases between. This CDR3 reads CASSQQDRENQPQHF. CDR3 nucleotide sequence: TGCGCCAGCAGCCAACAGGACAGAGAGAATCAGCCCCAGCATTTT.

J is TRBJ2-7 and V is TRBV4-1; 13 bases are a match to TRBD2. CDR3 length: 16 amino acids. V lost 4 bases to trimming and J lost 3 bases; unmatched junction nucleotides: 6. Germline V gives CDR1 MGHRA, CDR2 YSYEKL. The CDR3, as DNA: TGCGCCAGCAGCCTCGGGACTAGCGGGATATTCTACGAGCAGTACTTC. It specifies CASSLGTSGIFYEQYF.

The rearrangement uses TRBV5-6 and TRBJ1-1; possible D gene TRBD1, 6 bases. With 6 bases removed from V and 6 bases from J, the gap between germline ends came to 24 bases. The CDR3 totals 16 residues. Germline V gene data show CDR1 as SGHDT and CDR2 as YYEEEE. The DNA for the CDR3 is TGTGCCAGCAACCAAATTGATCAGGGGATCACGGCTGAAGCTTTCTTT. As protein: CASNQIDQGITAEAFF.

V and J are TRBV7-9 and TRBJ2-7; 10 bases align to TRBD1. CDR3 length equals 17 residues. The germline V gene encodes CDR1 SEHNR and CDR2 FQNEAQ (reference sequence). The V gene end was trimmed by 2 bases and the J gene end by 0 bases; junction bases not matched to a gene: 7. The CDR3 is CASSLNIDRGHSYEQYF. DNA of the CDR3: TGTGCCAGCAGCTTAAACATCGACAGGGGGCACTCCTACGAGCAGTACTTC.

The rearrangement links TRBV9 to TRBJ2-6; the match to TRBD2 covers 7 bases. The length of the CDR3 is 17 residues. Unmatched junction bases numbered 3, after V lost 0 bases and J lost 0 bases. Germline lookup yields CDR1 SGDLS and CDR2 YYNGEE. CDR3 bases: TGTGCCAGCAGCGTAGGGGAGGGTCGCTCTGGGGCCAACGTCCTGACTTTC. Translating gives CASSVGEGRSGANVLTF.

The rearrangement joins TRBV7-7 to TRBJ1-5; possible D gene TRBD1, 5 bases. Trimming took 3 bases from V and 0 from J, leaving 24 bases between them. Germline V gene sequence: CDR1 SSHAT, CDR2 FNYEAQ (reference sequence). The CDR3 runs 20 residues. The CDR3 DNA follows: TGTGCCAGCAGCTTTCTTCTGCCCCGCGAGACAGTGCCTAGCAATCAGCCCCAGCATTTT. It encodes CASSFLLPRETVPSNQPQHF.

A note on this clone: One end of the junction fails to match germline, which may point to a read error. The chain couples TRBV7-7 to TRBJ2-2; tentative D call: TRBD1 (6 bases). Germline-derived CDR1 and CDR2 are SSHAT and FNYEAQ (reference sequence). This CDR3 spans 15 amino acids. This CDR3 is CASSLAGTNTGELFF. CDR3 bases: TGTGCTAGCAGCTTAGCCGGGACAAATACCGGGGAGCTGTTTTTT.

The chain is built from TRBV5-4 and TRBJ1-4; 7 bases align to TRBD1. This CDR3 is 14 amino acids long. CDR1 and CDR2 (germline): SGHNT, YYREEE (reference sequence). Unmatched junction bases numbered 2, after V lost 3 bases and J lost 3 bases. CDR3: CASSWGQSNEKLFF. The CDR3 nucleotides are TGTGCCAGCAGCTGGGGACAGTCTAATGAAAAACTGTTTTTT.

This chain joins TRBV14 and TRBJ1-2, with 8 positions matching TRBD1. The CDR3 runs to 16 residues. Germline V gene data show CDR1 as SGHDN and CDR2 as FVKESK. The J segment lost 0 bases and the V segment lost 1 base, leaving 4 bases of the junction unmatched. CDR3 in amino acids: CASSQGQGMANYGYTF. The CDR3 DNA sequence: TGTGCCAGCAGCCAAGGACAGGGGATGGCTAACTATGGCTACACCTTC.

This clone was found once. V usage is TRBV9 and J usage is TRBJ1-2, with 8 bases identical to TRBD1. The CDR3 contains 13 residues. The trim removed 7 bases at V and 2 bases at J, leaving 4 bases unmatched. In germline, CDR1 is SGDLS, CDR2 YYNGEE. This chain's CDR3 is CASRTGGNYGYTF. The CDR3 nucleotides are TGTGCCAGCCGTACAGGGGGGAACTATGGCTACACCTTC.

This rearrangement joins TRBV30 to TRBJ2-7, with a tentative D call TRBD1 (5 bases). V was clipped by 2 bases and J by 4 bases, with 12 bases between them. CDR1 is GTSNPN, CDR2 SVGIG, per germline (reference sequence). This CDR3 comprises 13 residues. In DNA form, the CDR3 reads TGTGCCTGGAGTAAACGACAGAGATACGAGCAGTACTTC. Its protein product is CAWSKRQRYEQYF.

The gene calls are TRBV13 and TRBJ1-2; D is possibly TRBD1 (6 bases). CDR1 is PRHDT and CDR2 is FYEKMQ in the germline V gene (reference sequence). This CDR3 is 13 amino acids long. With 1 base removed from V and 5 bases from J, the gap between germline ends came to 8 bases. CDR3 coding DNA: TGTGCCAGCAGCTTAGAGGACAGTTATGGCTACACCTTC. This encodes CASSLEDSYGYTF.

The V call is TRBV3-1 (or the pseudogene TRBV3-2), the J call TRBJ2-7; TRBD2 aligns across 13 bases. Looked up from germline, CDR1 is LGHDT and CDR2 is YNNKEL (reference sequence). V lost 4 bases to trimming and J lost 3 bases; unmatched junction nucleotides: 0. CDR3 length: 14 amino acids. CDR3 bases: TGTGCCAGCAGCCGACTAGCGGGAGGCTACGAGCAGTACTTC. Amino acid sequence: CASSRLAGGYEQYF.

The V and J genes are TRBV6-5 and TRBJ2-7; D perhaps matches TRBD1 (6 bases). Germline CDR1 and CDR2: MNHEY and SVGAGI. The V gene lost 10 bases and the J gene lost 3 bases, with 16 bases spanning the gap. CDR3 length: 13 residues. This CDR3 reads CATSPGGGYEQYF. In nucleotides, the CDR3 is TGTGCCACCTCCCCTGGGGGCGGCTACGAGCAGTACTTC.

A few counts support this clone. The chain employs TRBV2 and TRBJ2-5, with D possibly being TRBD1 (6 bases). Per germline, CDR1 SNHLY and CDR2 FYNNEI. There are 15 residues in the CDR3. V was cut by 7 bases and J by 5 bases, with 20 bases left in between. The DNA of the CDR3 is TGTGCCAGCACCAAAACAGCAGGGGCTGGGGAGACCCAGTACTTC. It specifies CASTKTAGAGETQYF.